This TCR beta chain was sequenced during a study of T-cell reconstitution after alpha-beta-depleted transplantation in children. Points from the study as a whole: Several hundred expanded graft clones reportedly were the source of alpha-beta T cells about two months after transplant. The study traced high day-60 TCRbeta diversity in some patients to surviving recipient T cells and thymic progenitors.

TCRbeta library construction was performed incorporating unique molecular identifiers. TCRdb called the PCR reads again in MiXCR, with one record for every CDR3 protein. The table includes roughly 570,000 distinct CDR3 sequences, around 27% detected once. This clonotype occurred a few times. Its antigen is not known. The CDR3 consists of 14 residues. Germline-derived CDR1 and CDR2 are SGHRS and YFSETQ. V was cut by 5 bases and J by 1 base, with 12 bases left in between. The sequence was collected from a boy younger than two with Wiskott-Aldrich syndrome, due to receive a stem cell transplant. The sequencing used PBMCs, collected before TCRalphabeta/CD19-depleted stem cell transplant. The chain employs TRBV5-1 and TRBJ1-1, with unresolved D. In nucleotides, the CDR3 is TGCGCCAGCAGTCCGGCGGGCTGGAACACTGAAGCTTTCTTT. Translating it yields CASSPAGWNTEAFF.